This entry features one T cell receptor (beta chain) sequence. TCRdb keeps only in-frame clones here, not all; method: immunoSEQ multiplex PCR. The data show some 2,100,000 clones, approximately 94% seen once. The sample belongs to a study of shared clonotypes between healthy human individuals. Trimming took off 6 bases at V and 6 bases at J, with 11 bases between the two ends. Germline CDR1 reads SGHTA; CDR2 reads FQGTGA. CDR3 length equals 13 residues. The chain recombines TRBV7-3 with TRBJ2-2; D is unresolved. The sample was naive CD4+ T cells sorted from blood. As to subset: CD45RA+ positively selected. The clonotype was recovered from a man aged 18 to 29 in good health. The CDR3 loop reads CASRSPASGELFF. In nucleotides, the CDR3 is TGTGCCAGCAGATCCCCGGCGTCCGGGGAGCTGTTTTTT.